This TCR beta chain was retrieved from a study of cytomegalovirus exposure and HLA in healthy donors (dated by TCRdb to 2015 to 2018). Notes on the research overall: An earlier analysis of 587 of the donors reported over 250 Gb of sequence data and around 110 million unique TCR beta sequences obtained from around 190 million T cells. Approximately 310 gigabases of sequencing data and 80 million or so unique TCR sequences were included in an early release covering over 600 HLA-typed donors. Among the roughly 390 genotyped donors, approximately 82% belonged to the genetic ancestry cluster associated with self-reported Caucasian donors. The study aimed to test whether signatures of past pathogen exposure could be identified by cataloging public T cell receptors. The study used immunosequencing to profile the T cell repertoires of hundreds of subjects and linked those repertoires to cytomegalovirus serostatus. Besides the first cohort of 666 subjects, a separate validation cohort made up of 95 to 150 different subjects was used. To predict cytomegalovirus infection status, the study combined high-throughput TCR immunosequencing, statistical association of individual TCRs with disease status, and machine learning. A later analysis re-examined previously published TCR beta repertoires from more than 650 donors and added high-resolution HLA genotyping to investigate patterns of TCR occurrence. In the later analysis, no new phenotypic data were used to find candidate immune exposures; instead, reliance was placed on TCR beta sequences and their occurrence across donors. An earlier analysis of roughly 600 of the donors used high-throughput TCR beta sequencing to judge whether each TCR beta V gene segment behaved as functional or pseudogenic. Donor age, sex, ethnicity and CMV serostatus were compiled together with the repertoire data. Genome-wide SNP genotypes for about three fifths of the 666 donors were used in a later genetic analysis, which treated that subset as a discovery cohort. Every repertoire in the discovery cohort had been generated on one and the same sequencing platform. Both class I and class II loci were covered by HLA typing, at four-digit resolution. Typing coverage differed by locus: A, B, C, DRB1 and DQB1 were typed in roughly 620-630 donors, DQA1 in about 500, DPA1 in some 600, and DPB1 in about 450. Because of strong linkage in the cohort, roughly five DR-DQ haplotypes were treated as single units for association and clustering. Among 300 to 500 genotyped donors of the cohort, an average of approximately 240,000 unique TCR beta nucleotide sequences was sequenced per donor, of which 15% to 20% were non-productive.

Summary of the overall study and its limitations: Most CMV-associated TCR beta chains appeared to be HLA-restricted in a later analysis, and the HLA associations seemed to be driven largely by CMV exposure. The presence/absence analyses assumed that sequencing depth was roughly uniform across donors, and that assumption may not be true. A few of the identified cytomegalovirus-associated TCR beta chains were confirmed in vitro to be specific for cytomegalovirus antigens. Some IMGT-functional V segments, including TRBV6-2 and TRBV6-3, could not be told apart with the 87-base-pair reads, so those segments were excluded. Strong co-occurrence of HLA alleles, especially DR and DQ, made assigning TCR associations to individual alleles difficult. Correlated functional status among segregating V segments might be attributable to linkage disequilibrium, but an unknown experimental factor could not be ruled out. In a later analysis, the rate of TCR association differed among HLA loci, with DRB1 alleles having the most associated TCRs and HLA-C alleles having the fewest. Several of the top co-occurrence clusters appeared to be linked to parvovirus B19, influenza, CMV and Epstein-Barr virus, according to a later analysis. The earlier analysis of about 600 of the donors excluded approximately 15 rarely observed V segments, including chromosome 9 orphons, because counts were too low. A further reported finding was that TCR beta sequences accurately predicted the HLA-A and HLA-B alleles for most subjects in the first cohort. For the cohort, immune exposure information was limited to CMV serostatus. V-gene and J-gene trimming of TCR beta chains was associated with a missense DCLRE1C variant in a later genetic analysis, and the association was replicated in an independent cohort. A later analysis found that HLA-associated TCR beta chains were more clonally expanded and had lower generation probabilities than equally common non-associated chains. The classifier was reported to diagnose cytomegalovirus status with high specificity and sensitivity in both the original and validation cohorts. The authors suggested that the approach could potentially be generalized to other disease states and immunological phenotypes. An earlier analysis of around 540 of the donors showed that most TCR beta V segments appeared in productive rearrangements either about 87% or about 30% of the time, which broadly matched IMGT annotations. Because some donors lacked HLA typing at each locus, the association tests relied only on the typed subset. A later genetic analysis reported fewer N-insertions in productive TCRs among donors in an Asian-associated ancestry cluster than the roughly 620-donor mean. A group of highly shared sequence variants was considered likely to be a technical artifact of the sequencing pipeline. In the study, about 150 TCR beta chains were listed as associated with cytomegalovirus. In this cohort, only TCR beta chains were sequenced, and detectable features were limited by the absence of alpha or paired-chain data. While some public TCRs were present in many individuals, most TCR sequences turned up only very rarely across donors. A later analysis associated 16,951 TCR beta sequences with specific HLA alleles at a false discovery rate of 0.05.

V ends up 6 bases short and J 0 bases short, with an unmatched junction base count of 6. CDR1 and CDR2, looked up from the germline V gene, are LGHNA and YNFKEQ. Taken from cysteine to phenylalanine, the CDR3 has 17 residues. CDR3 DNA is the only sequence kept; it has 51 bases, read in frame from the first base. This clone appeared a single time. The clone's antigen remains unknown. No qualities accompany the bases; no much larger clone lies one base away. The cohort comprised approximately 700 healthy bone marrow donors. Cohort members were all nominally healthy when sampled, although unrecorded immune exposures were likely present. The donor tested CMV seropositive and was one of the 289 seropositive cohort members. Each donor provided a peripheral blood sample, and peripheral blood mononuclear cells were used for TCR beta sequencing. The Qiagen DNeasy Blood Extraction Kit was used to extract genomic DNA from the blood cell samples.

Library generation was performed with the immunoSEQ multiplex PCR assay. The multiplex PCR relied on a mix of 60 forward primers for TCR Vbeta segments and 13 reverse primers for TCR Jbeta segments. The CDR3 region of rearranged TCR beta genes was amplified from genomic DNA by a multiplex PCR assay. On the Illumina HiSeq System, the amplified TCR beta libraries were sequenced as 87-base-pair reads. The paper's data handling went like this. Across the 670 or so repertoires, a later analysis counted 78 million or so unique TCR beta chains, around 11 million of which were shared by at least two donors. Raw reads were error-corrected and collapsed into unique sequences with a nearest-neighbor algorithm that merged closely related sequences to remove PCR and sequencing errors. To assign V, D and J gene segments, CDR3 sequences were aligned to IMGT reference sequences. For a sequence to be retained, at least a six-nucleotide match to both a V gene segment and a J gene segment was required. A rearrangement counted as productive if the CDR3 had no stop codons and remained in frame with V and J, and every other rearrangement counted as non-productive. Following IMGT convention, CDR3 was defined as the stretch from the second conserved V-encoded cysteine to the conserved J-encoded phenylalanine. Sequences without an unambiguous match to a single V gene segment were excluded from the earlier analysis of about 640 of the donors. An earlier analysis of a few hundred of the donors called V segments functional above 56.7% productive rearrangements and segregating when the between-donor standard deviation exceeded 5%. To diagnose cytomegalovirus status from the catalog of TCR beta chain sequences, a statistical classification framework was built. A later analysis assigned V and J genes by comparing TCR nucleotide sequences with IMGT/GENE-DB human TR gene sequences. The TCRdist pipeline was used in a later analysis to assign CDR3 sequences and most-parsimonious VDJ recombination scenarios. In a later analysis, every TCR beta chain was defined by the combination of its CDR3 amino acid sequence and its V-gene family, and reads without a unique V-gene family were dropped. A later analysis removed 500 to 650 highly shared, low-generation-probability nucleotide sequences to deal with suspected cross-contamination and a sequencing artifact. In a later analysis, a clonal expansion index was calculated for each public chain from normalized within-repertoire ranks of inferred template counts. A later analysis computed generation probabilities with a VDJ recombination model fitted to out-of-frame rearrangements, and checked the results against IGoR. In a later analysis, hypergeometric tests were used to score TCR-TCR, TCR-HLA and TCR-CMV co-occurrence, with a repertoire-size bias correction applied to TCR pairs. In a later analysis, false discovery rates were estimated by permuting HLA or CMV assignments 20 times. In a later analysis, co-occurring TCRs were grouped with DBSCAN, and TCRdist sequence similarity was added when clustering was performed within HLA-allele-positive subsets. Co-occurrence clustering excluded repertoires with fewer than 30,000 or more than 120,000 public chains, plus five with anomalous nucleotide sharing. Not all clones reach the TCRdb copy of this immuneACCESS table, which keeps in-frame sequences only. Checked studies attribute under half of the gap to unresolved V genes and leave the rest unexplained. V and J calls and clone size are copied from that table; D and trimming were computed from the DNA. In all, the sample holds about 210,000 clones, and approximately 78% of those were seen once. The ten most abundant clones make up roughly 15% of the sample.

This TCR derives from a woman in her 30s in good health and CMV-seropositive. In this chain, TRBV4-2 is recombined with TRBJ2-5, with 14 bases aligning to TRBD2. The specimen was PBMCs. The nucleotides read TGTGCCAGCAGACTGACTAGCGGGGGGGATAACCAAGAGACCCAGTACTTC. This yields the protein CASRLTSGGDNQETQYF.